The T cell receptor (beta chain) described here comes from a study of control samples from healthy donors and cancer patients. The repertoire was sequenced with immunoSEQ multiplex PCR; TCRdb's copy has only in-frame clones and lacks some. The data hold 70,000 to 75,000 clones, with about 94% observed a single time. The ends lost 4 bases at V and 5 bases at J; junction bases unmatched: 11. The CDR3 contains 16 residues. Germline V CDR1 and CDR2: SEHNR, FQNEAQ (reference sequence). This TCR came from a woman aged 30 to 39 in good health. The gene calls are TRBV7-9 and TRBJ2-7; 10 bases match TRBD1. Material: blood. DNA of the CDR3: TGTGCCAGCAGCTCATCATGGGGACAGGGGTACAACGAGCAGTACTTC. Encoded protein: CASSSSWGQGYNEQYF.